Included here is one T cell receptor (beta chain) sequence, with context. Its matching antigen is unknown. This sample was taken from a study of T cell responses to AZD1222 COVID-19 vaccine. Study overall: Second-dose schedules of about 4 or about 12 weeks were combined. Study-wide points: Scientists sampled the repertoires only once the peak T cell response had passed. Spike-specific TCR breadth and depth rose after two AZD1222 doses. Seropositive at baseline were only five or six AZD1222 recipients.

This CDR3 region has 13 residues. Trimming removed 5 bases from V and 6 bases from J, with 11 bases in between. Germline V lookup: CDR1 LNHDA, CDR2 SQIVND (reference sequence). TCRdb keeps only in-frame clones here, not all; method: immunoSEQ multiplex PCR. This sample has 97,000 or so clones, with 85% to 90% found just once. The chain is built from TRBV19 and TRBJ1-5, with D perhaps TRBD1 (5 bases). The specimen was peripheral blood, collected on day 0 of AZD1222 vaccination. The receptor was isolated from an adult in good health. DNA for the CDR3: TGTGCCAGTAGTTCCTCAGGGACTCAGCCCCAGCATTTT. The encoded protein is CASSSSGTQPQHF.